A single sample gave rise to the 27 T cell receptor beta chains below, sequenced in a study of T cells after yellow fever vaccination (dated by TCRdb to the late 2010s). Libraries were constructed by 5' RACE. Sequencing was carried out with an Illumina NovaSeq 6000. TCRdb handled the public reads itself, with Q25 trimming in fastp and clone calling in MiXCR, and kept productive beta chains. A single entry per CDR3 protein holds the most common genes and DNA from its merged rows. For this sample there are 15,000 or so distinct CDR3 sequences; 7.3% appear just once. The ten largest clones add up to less than 2% of the sample. Taken with the paper, the label for treatment or condition translates to: live attenuated yellow fever vaccine strain. Sequencing was performed on PBMCs, either bulk or a sorted T-cell subset (CD4+, CD8+, memory, or dextramer-sorted; not recorded which), taken on the day of the yellow fever booster vaccination. The receptor set was obtained from a man aged 18-30 years who received the YFV17D yellow fever vaccine.

This clonotype is medium-sized. CDR3 sequence reads: CSASSSLPGYFDTQYF. CDR3 bases: TGCAGTGCTAGTTCCTCTCTGCCGGGCTACTTCGATACGCAGTATTTT. J is TRBJ2-3 and V is TRBV20-1; D remains ambiguous. This CDR3 spans 16 amino acids. The germline gives CDR1 DFQATT, CDR2 SNEGSKA (reference sequence). V lost 3 bases and J 6 bases, leaving 22 bases between the germline ends.

This clonotype was seen at least ten times. The J gene is TRBJ2-5, the V gene TRBV5-1, with 7 bases matching TRBD2. V shed 0 bases, J shed 9 bases, and the junction held 5 bases outside the gene matches. The V gene's germline CDR1 is SGHRS and CDR2 YFSETQ. There are 13 residues in the CDR3. The CDR3 bases are TGCGCCAGCAGCTTGGGTACTCGGGGGGCCCAGTACTTC. Encoded protein: CASSLGTRGAQYF.

There are many counts of this clonotype. The rearrangement uses TRBV7-6 and TRBJ2-2; TRBD1 agrees at 8 bases. Germline values: CDR1 SGHVS, CDR2 FNYEAQ. CDR3 size: 18 residues. Trimming took 4 bases from V and 4 from J; bases not matched to a gene: 14. The chain's CDR3 is CASSSTEGRGLTTGELFF. Here the CDR3 DNA reads TGTGCCAGCAGCTCCACGGAAGGCAGGGGGCTGACCACCGGGGAGCTGTTTTTT.

At least ten counts were recorded for this clonotype. This chain joins TRBV12-3 or TRBV12-4 and TRBJ1-2; no clear D gene. The V end lost 6 bases, the J end lost 4 bases, and 18 bases lay between the germline ends. There are 15 residues in the CDR3. In DNA, the CDR3 is TGTGCCAGCAGCCGTGGCGCCTATGGTTTCTATGGCTACACCTTC. Protein sequence: CASSRGAYGFYGYTF.

By sample share, this clonotype is medium-sized. V gene TRBV7-8 combines with J gene TRBJ2-7; 7 nucleotides align to TRBD2. Unmatched junction bases numbered 14, after V lost 5 bases and J lost 10 bases. Looked up from germline, CDR1 is SGHVS and CDR2 is FQNEAQ. The length of the CDR3 is 14 residues. CDR3 in DNA: TGTGCCAGCAGCGCCGACCGGGACTACCCTGAACAGTACGTC. Translated: CASSADRDYPEQYV.

This clonotype showed up many times. The chain has TRBV2 and TRBJ2-5; 7 nucleotides align to TRBD2. V was pared by 1 base and J by 6 bases, with 8 bases of the junction left unmatched. CDR3 length: 15 amino acids. Germline loops: CDR1 SNHLY, CDR2 FYNNEI. CDR3 coding DNA: TGTGCCAGCAGTGAAGGGACTAGACTTGGGAAGACCCAGTACTTC. It encodes CASSEGTRLGKTQYF.

This clonotype has a count of ten or more. This chain joins TRBV7-2 and TRBJ1-5, with 7 bases that match TRBD1. This CDR3 is 14 amino acids long. Unmatched junction bases numbered 8, after V lost 5 bases and J lost 7 bases. Germline V CDR1 and CDR2: SGHTA, FQGNSA. CDR3 amino acids: CASSLPGGEQPQHF. Written as DNA, the CDR3 is TGTGCCAGCAGCCTTCCAGGGGGAGAACAGCCCCAGCATTTT.

This clonotype occurred many times. The chain couples TRBV7-8 to TRBJ2-4; D is unclear. The ends were cut back, 1 base at V and 1 base at J, with 5 bases in the middle. The CDR3 is made up of 14 amino acids. CDR1 and CDR2 (germline): SGHVS, FQNEAQ. CDR3 sequence reads: CASSLVEAKNIQYF. CDR3 nucleotides: TGTGCCAGCAGCTTAGTTGAGGCCAAAAACATTCAGTACTTC.

Many counts were recorded for this clonotype. The V call is TRBV19, the J call TRBJ2-7; 10 bases map to TRBD1. V lost 5 bases to trimming and J lost 2 bases; unmatched junction nucleotides: 12. This CDR3 has 17 amino acids. Per germline, CDR1 LNHDA and CDR2 SQIVND (reference sequence). The CDR3 bases are TGTGCCAGTAGTTCACTCCGCCGGACAGGGGGTCCCTACGAGCAGTACTTC. Encoded protein: CASSSLRRTGGPYEQYF. Based on the CDR3 plus reference TRBV19 and TRBJ2-7, the full variable domain is DGGITQSPKYLFRKEGQNVTLSCEQNLNHDAMYWYRQDPGQGLRLIYYSQIVNDFQKGDIAEGYSVSREKKESFPLTVTSAQKNPTAFYLCASSSLRRTGGPYEQYFGPGTRLTVT.

This clonotype was counted ten times or more. The gene calls are TRBV3-1 and TRBJ1-1; D may be TRBD1 (5 bases). The CDR3 runs to 13 residues. Germline V lookup: CDR1 LGHDT, CDR2 YNNKEL (reference sequence). V lost 4 bases and J lost 1, with 7 bases in between. The CDR3 DNA follows: TGTGCCAGCAGCCTTGGACAGAACACTGAAGCTTTCTTT. It is translated as CASSLGQNTEAFF.

This clonotype occurred many times. The rearrangement links TRBV4-2 to TRBJ2-7; no reliable D call. CDR3 size: 14 residues. Trimming removed 0 bases from V and 7 bases from J, with 13 bases in between. Germline CDR1 and CDR2: LGHNA and YNFKEQ. CDR3 loop: CASSQELGSWEQYF. The CDR3 nucleotides are TGTGCCAGCAGCCAAGAATTAGGGTCTTGGGAGCAGTACTTC.

This clonotype occurred many times. The chain uses TRBV20-1 and TRBJ2-5; 7 nucleotides agree with TRBD1. This CDR3 spans 13 amino acids. The germline gives CDR1 DFQATT, CDR2 SNEGSKA (reference sequence). J was trimmed by 5 bases and V by 3 bases; bases with no gene match: 6. The CDR3 sequence: CSARTGSGETQYF. CDR3 sequence (DNA): TGCAGTGCTAGGACAGGGTCGGGTGAGACCCAGTACTTC.

This clonotype was recorded many times. V usage is TRBV6-1 and J usage is TRBJ2-7; D could derive from TRBD1 or TRBD2 (5 bases each). CDR3 size: 13 residues. V was shortened by 10 bases and J by 2 bases, with 15 bases between the two germline ends. The germline V gene encodes CDR1 MNHNS and CDR2 SASEGT. The CDR3, as DNA: TGTGCCAATCTCCGGGACGGGACCTACGAGCAGTACTTC. It yields the protein CANLRDGTYEQYF.

V gene TRBV28 combines with J gene TRBJ2-3; D is perhaps TRBD2 (6 bases). The CDR3 runs 14 residues. Germline values: CDR1 MDHEN, CDR2 SYDVKM. Trimming stripped 5 bases from V and 3 bases from J, with 12 bases between. The CDR3 reads CASSPGVTTDTQYF. The CDR3 bases are TGTGCCAGCAGTCCGGGGGTAACTACAGATACGCAGTATTTT.

CDR3 sequence (DNA): TGTGCCAGCAGCCCCCAAGTCGGGGGCACCGGGGAGCTGTTTTTT. Its translation: CASSPQVGGTGELFF. V usage is TRBV7-9 and J usage is TRBJ2-2, with a possible D match to TRBD2 (6 bases). The germline CDR1 and CDR2 sequences are SEHNR and FQNEAQ (reference sequence). The CDR3 spans 15 residues. The germline V and J ends were trimmed by 5 bases and 4 bases, with 14 bases remaining between them.

This clonotype was recorded at least ten times. DNA of the CDR3: TGTGCCAGCAAAACGACAGGGCCCTACAATGAGCAGTTCTTC. It yields the protein CASKTTGPYNEQFF. The chain links TRBV28 to TRBJ2-1; 7 bases map to TRBD1. Germline V gives CDR1 MDHEN, CDR2 SYDVKM. The V segment lost 7 bases and the J segment 2 bases; nucleotides outside the gene matches: 5. This CDR3 comprises 14 residues. Drawing the rest from reference TRBV28 and TRBJ2-1, the complete variable domain is DVKVTQSSRYLVKRTGEKVFLECVQDMDHENMFWYRQDPGLGLRLIYFSYDVKMKEKGDIPEGYSVSREKKERFSLILESASTNQTSMYLCASKTTGPYNEQFFGPGTRLTVL.

Within the sample, this clonotype is medium-sized. The V and J genes are TRBV27 and TRBJ2-1; tentatively, D is TRBD1 (5 bases). V was pared by 8 bases and J by 11 bases, with 13 bases between. Germline CDR1 is MNHEY and CDR2 is SMNVEV (reference sequence). CDR3 length: 11 amino acids. For the CDR3, the DNA is TGTGCCAGCCGCAGGGTCGGGCAGCAGTTCTTC. It is translated as CASRRVGQQFF.

This clonotype has at least ten counts. The chain recombines TRBV5-1 with TRBJ1-4; D remains ambiguous. Germline V lookup: CDR1 SGHRS, CDR2 YFSETQ. There are 14 residues in the CDR3. Trimming took 6 bases from V and 0 from J, leaving 9 bases between them. The CDR3 region is CASKSGATNEKLFF. In nucleotides, the CDR3 is TGCGCCAGCAAGTCGGGAGCAACTAATGAAAAACTGTTTTTT.

This clonotype came up many times. The chain is built from TRBV7-2 and TRBJ2-3, with D unclear. From germline, CDR1 is SGHTA and CDR2 FQGNSA. V was shortened by 2 bases and J by 6 bases, with 3 bases between the two germline ends. The CDR3 has 11 residues. The CDR3 loop reads CASSLWDTQYF. As DNA, the CDR3 is TGTGCCAGCAGCTTATGGGATACGCAGTATTTT.

This clonotype was recorded many times. J is TRBJ2-3 and V is TRBV5-1, with a weak D call TRBD2 (7 bases). The CDR3 sequence is 16 residues long. The V and J ends lost 0 bases and 1 base respectively, with 12 bases between them. Looked up from germline, CDR1 is SGHRS and CDR2 is YFSETQ. CDR3 sequence (DNA): TGCGCCAGCAGCTTGGAAGGGGGGGGAGGCACAGATACGCAGTATTTT. This encodes CASSLEGGGGTDTQYF.

This clonotype came up many times. V gene TRBV4-3 combines with J gene TRBJ1-5; TRBD1 matches 7 bases. The CDR3 extends over 16 amino acids. Germline assignment: CDR1 LGHNA and CDR2 YSLEER. Germline trimming cut 0 bases from V and 4 bases from J; bases unmatched to any gene: 6. The CDR3 loop reads CASSQDRTGLNQPQHF. The CDR3 bases are TGCGCCAGCAGCCAAGATCGGACAGGATTAAATCAGCCCCAGCATTTT.

The V and J genes are TRBV7-2 and TRBJ2-1; D remains ambiguous. V was cut by 1 base and J by 7 bases, with 14 bases left in between. This CDR3 spans 15 amino acids. Germline CDR1 SGHTA, CDR2 FQGNSA. The CDR3 loop is CASSLGRLGHNEQFF. CDR3 in DNA: TGTGCCAGCAGCTTAGGACGTTTGGGTCATAATGAGCAGTTCTTC. The whole variable domain, filled in from reference TRBV7-2 and TRBJ2-1, reads GAGVSQSPSNKVTEKGKDVELRCDPISGHTALYWYRQSLGQGLEFLIYFQGNSAPDKSGLPSDRFSAERTGGSVSTLTIQRTQQEDSAVYLCASSLGRLGHNEQFFGPGTRLTVL.

By sample share, this clonotype is medium-sized. The rearrangement uses TRBV12-3 or TRBV12-4 and TRBJ1-4; D perhaps matches TRBD1 (5 bases). CDR3 size: 14 residues. Trimming stripped 3 bases from V and 0 bases from J, with 5 bases between. The CDR3 coding sequence is TGTGCCAGCAGTTTGACAGCAACTAATGAAAAACTGTTTTTT. Its protein is CASSLTATNEKLFF.

In its sample, this clonotype was seen many times. The chain employs TRBV6-5 and TRBJ1-1; 9 positions agree with TRBD1. V was clipped by 6 bases and J by 4 bases; unmatched bases: 9. This CDR3 has 15 amino acids. Per germline, CDR1 MNHEY and CDR2 SVGAGI. CDR3 coding DNA: TGTGCCAGCAGGGTCCCGGGACAGGGCCCCACTGAAGCTTTCTTT. Translating it yields CASRVPGQGPTEAFF.

This clonotype was counted many times. J is TRBJ1-3 and V is TRBV28; TRBD1 is a possible D gene (5 bases). Trimming cost V 7 bases and J 3 bases, with 22 bases left between them. The V gene's germline CDR1 is MDHEN and CDR2 SYDVKM. CDR3 length equals 17 residues. In nucleotides, the CDR3 is TGTGCCAGCACCCCAATGGCGGCGGGGGGAAATGGAAACACCATATATTTT. Residues: CASTPMAAGGNGNTIYF.

This clonotype was counted at least ten times. The gene calls are TRBV4-2 and TRBJ1-1, with a weak D call TRBD1 (5 bases). Trimming stripped 0 bases from V and 4 bases from J, with 15 bases between. There are 16 residues in the CDR3. Per the germline V gene, CDR1 is LGHNA and CDR2 is YNFKEQ. The chain's CDR3 is CASSQDQGGGGTEAFF. The CDR3 nucleotides read TGTGCCAGCAGCCAAGACCAGGGTGGTGGGGGCACTGAAGCTTTCTTT.

This clonotype was detected ten times or more. The chain combines TRBV4-2 with TRBJ2-2; possibly TRBD1 or TRBD2 for D (6 bases each). The CDR3 has 16 residues. From germline, CDR1 is LGHNA and CDR2 YNFKEQ. Trimming cost V 1 base and J 7 bases, with 16 bases left between them. The chain's CDR3 is CASSQAGTGAYGELFF. CDR3 in DNA: TGTGCCAGCAGCCAAGCGGGGACGGGGGCATACGGGGAGCTGTTTTTT.